This T cell receptor beta chain stems from a study of T cell responses to AZD1222 COVID-19 vaccine. Analyses pooled second doses at about 4 or about 12 weeks. For this clone: The antigen is unknown.

The CDR3 is made up of 19 amino acids. Germline CDR1 SGHTA, CDR2 FQGNSA. After removal of 7 bases from V and 6 bases from J, the junction contained 17 bases not matched to a gene. General study points: Donors skewed white British and female; clonal diversity was possibly underestimated. Vaccine-related CD4 TCRs covered spike, predominating at 160-218 and 743-854. Repertoires were collected only later (after the peak T cell response had occurred).

Profiled with immunoSEQ multiplex PCR; TCRdb holds only in-frame clones, not every one. Found here are over 130,000 clones, 80% to 95% of them singletons; the top ten hold more than 3%. The chain combines TRBV7-2 with TRBJ2-1; 14 positions agree with TRBD2. The input for sequencing was peripheral blood, taken 28 days after the second AZD1222 dose. This TCR came from an adult who received the AZD1222 COVID-19 vaccine. Written as DNA, the CDR3 is TGTGCCAGCATCGAATTTGGGACTAGCGGGAGTATTGTGGCCAATGAGCAGTTCTTC. Protein: CASIEFGTSGSIVANEQFF.